These T cell receptor beta chains were read from a single sample in a study of shared clonotypes between healthy human individuals. Data came from immunoSEQ multiplex PCR; TCRdb stores just in-frame clones and leaves some out. Of a few hundred thousand clones in the sample, about 74% were seen once. Sequencing input: memory CD4+ T cells sorted from blood. The receptors derive from a man aged 25-45 years in good health. CDR3s include the opening cysteine and the closing phenylalanine or tryptophan.

V gene: TRBV28
CDR3 protein: CASSLAGTGVRRANQPQHF

V gene: TRBV18
CDR3 protein: CASSGSGTEAFF

V gene: TRBV6-6
CDR3 protein: CASSPSGGYTF

V gene: TRBV7-2
CDR3 protein: CASSRQQGHGEKLFF

V gene: TRBV30
CDR3 protein: CAWSVPGGPSFF

V gene: TRBV5-1
CDR3 protein: CASRVWGSYEQYF

V gene: TRBV2
CDR3 protein: CASRGEVGKDGYTF

V gene: TRBV10-1
CDR3 protein: CASSEEDRGERFF

V gene: TRBV19
CDR3 protein: CASSTAGGARTEAFF

V gene: TRBV19
CDR3 protein: CASSKGRTYEQYF

V gene: TRBV2
CDR3 protein: CASSGRDRGTNYGYTF

V gene: TRBV5-1
CDR3 protein: CASSPRVDGVDEQYF

V gene: TRBV7-2
CDR3 protein: CASSLSSGGNQPQHF

V gene: TRBV19
CDR3 protein: CASSRGQAKEQYF

V gene: TRBV7-9
CDR3 protein: CASSLDTEKLFF

V gene: TRBV4-3
CDR3 protein: CASSQVEGQLSKNSGANVLTF

V gene: TRBV28
CDR3 protein: CASSLAGGSNYGYTF

V gene: TRBV7-9
CDR3 protein: CASSPLSDTQYF

V gene: TRBV5-6
CDR3 protein: CASSLTGSFTDTQYF

V gene: TRBV28
CDR3 protein: CASSHPRGREEEGYTF

V gene: TRBV4-3
CDR3 protein: CASSQSPGSTEAFF

V gene: TRBV10-3
CDR3 protein: CAISGLGTGVYEQYF

V gene: TRBV5-4
CDR3 protein: CASSLTGTRTEAFF

V gene: TRBV10-3
CDR3 protein: CATGMTSGRYEQYF

V gene: TRBV5-1
CDR3 protein: CASSPLTSGASDTQYF

V gene: TRBV7-9
CDR3 protein: CASSFLPPSGSSYNEQFF

V gene: TRBV4-3
CDR3 protein: CASSQGLGGQGHTDTQYF

V gene: TRBV11-2
CDR3 protein: CASSLDWGQLLSNYGYTF

V gene: TRBV9
CDR3 protein: CASSAPGSGSPQYF

V gene: TRBV7-2
CDR3 protein: CASSLYPSDTQYF

V gene: TRBV7-3
CDR3 protein: CASSFVEQYF